This record looks at one T cell receptor beta chain sequence and its context. What antigen it recognizes has not been identified. Qualities for individual bases were not recorded, and no much larger clone is one base off. TCRbeta CDR3 regions were amplified from genomic DNA using the immunoSEQ Assay, a bias-controlled multiplex PCR. The paper's processing steps were these. The number of nucleated cells in each sample was estimated from the amplification of reference gene primers within the assay. Sequence reads were collapsed and filtered to measure the absolute abundance of every unique TCRbeta CDR3 rearrangement. Productive Simpson clonality was computed per sample as the square root of Simpson's diversity index over productive rearrangements. What TCRdb holds here is the immuneACCESS table cut down to in-frame rearrangements. Part of the clones is not present; checked against another copy, under half of the missing clones reflect an unresolved V gene, and the others are unexplained. The V and J calls and clone size are taken from that table; D and trimming were inferred from the DNA. The sample profile shows about 22,000 clones; about 90% of them were found once. The ten largest clonotypes hold over 2.5% of the sample.

Via the germline V gene, CDR1 is SGDLS and CDR2 YYNGEE. The CDR3 runs 15 amino acids, cysteine and phenylalanine included. Solely the CDR3 DNA is kept, with 45 bases framed from the first base. V loses 4 bases at its end and J loses 2 bases; junction bases beyond the gene matches: 6. This sample stems from a study of blood T cell repertoires in COVID-19 (dated by TCRdb to about 2020). Concerning the study at large: Samples covering the acute and convalescent phases of COVID-19 were provided by collaborators in the United States, Italy and Spain. The dataset comprised deeply sampled blood TCRbeta repertoires from subjects exposed to, actively infected with, or recovered from COVID-19. A de-identified subject ID, COVID-19 status, age in years and sex were almost always included in the sample metadata. The repertoires were made available in a free public database intended to serve as a resource for research on the immune response to SARS-CoV-2. The prospective study material was composed of cDNA or gDNA derived from T cells, B-cell-depleted T cells, or PBMCs. Where available, HLA class I and class II types were obtained from metadata supplied by the sample provider rather than from assay-based typing. The samples were drawn from two sources: the first 160 participants of the ongoing ImmuneRACE study, and over 950 subjects contributed by 6 global collaborators.

Broader findings and caveats from the paper: The amount of clinical and demographic metadata varied by source and participant and was provided uncurated.

The collaborating institutions used their own protocols to collect whole blood in K2EDTA tubes. For TCRbeta analysis, collaborator samples were shipped as frozen whole blood, as isolated PBMCs, or as DNA extracted from either sample type. The sequence came from a woman aged 70-85 years with active COVID-19. Sequenced sample: peripheral blood. The chain joins TRBV9 to TRBJ1-3, with 7 bases in between that match TRBD1. The DNA sequence reads TGTGCCAGCAGCCCGAGACAGGGAGCTGGAAACACCATATATTTT. This translates into CASSPRQGAGNTIYF.